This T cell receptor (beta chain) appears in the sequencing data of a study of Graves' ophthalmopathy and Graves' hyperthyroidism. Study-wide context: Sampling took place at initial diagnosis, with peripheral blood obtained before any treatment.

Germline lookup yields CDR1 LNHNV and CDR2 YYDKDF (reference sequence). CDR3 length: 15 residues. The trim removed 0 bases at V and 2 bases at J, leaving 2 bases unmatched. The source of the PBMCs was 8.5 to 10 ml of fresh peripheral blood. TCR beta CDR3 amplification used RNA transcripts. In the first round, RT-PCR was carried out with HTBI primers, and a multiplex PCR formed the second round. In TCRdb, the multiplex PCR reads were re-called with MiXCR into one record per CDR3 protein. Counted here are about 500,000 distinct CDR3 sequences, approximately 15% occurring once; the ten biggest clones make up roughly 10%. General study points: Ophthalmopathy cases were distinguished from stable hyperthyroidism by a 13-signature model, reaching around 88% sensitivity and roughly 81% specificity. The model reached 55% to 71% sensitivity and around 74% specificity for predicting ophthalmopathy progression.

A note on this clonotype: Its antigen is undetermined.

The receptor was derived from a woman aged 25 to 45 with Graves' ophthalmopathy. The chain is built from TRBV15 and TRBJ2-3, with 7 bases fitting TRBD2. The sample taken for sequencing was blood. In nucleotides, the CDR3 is TGTGCCACCAGCAGAGATGCGGGAGCCACAGATACGCAGTATTTT. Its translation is CATSRDAGATDTQYF.